These 19 T cell receptor beta chains came from one sample sequenced in a study of T cell responses to AZD1222 COVID-19 vaccine. TCRdb's table, derived via immunoSEQ multiplex PCR, lists solely in-frame clones and lacks some. This sample yields some 150,000 clones, of which 88% are seen a single time; roughly 5.4% belongs to the top ten. The sequencing used peripheral blood, collected 28 days after the second dose of the MenACWY control vaccine. The receptors shown here come from an adult who received the MenACWY meningococcal vaccine as a control.

This chain joins TRBV2 and TRBJ2-5; 9 nucleotides match TRBD1. Trimming at V came to 5 bases and at J to 4 bases, leaving 5 bases not matched to a gene. The CDR3 sequence is 14 residues long. Germline lookup yields CDR1 SNHLY and CDR2 FYNNEI. The CDR3, as DNA: TGTGCCAGCAGTTCGGACAGGGGCCTAGAGACCCAGTACTTC. Its translation is CASSSDRGLETQYF.

This chain connects TRBV13 to TRBJ1-3; no firm D call. Germline loops: CDR1 PRHDT, CDR2 FYEKMQ (reference sequence). The CDR3 has 16 residues. V lost 1 base and J 0 bases, leaving 10 bases between the germline ends. The CDR3 nucleotides read TGTGCCAGCAGCTTAGTTTCAGGAGACTCTGGAAACACCATATATTTT. It specifies CASSLVSGDSGNTIYF.

The gene calls are TRBV5-4 and TRBJ1-4; 9 bases line up with TRBD1. The CDR3 has 15 amino acids. V trimming: 0 bases; J trimming: 10 bases; junction bases outside the gene matches: 7. Germline CDR1 SGHNT, CDR2 YYREEE (reference sequence). The CDR3 coding sequence is TGTGCCAGCAGCTTGGGGACAGGGGATTACCGAAAACTGTTTTTT. Translating it yields CASSLGTGDYRKLFF.

The rearrangement joins TRBV13 to TRBJ1-2, with TRBD1 as a possible D gene (5 bases). The CDR3 has 12 residues. V was clipped by 3 bases and J by 5 bases, with 7 bases between them. Per the germline V gene, CDR1 is PRHDT and CDR2 is FYEKMQ (reference sequence). CDR3 region: CASSLGGYGYTF. Written as DNA, the CDR3 is TGTGCCAGCAGCTTGGGGGGTTATGGCTACACCTTC.

This chain links TRBV5-5 with TRBJ2-4; D call uncertain. The CDR3 loop spans 15 amino acids. V lost 1 base and J 0 bases, leaving 8 bases between the germline ends. Germline CDR1 SGHKS, CDR2 YYEKEE (reference sequence). Here the CDR3 reads CASSLLRLAKNIQYF. In nucleotides, the CDR3 is TGTGCCAGCAGCTTGCTACGATTAGCCAAAAACATTCAGTACTTC.

This clone was picked up one time. The CDR3 DNA is TGCGCCAGCAGCTTCCTAGCGGGAGGGATCACAGATACGCAGTATTTT. Its protein is CASSFLAGGITDTQYF. The rearrangement uses TRBV5-1 and TRBJ2-3; 12 bases map to TRBD2. The CDR3 runs 16 residues. Germline V lookup: CDR1 SGHRS, CDR2 YFSETQ. V lost 2 bases, J lost 2 bases, and 3 bases stayed unmatched.

This chain joins TRBV14 and TRBJ1-4, with unresolved D. CDR3 length: 15 residues. Germline assignment: CDR1 SGHDN and CDR2 FVKESK. V dropped 1 base and J dropped 5 bases, with 11 bases sitting between them. The CDR3 protein is CASSQGRHGNEKLFF. The CDR3 DNA sequence: TGTGCCAGCAGCCAAGGACGACACGGGAATGAAAAACTGTTTTTT.

This clone came up a few times. The CDR3 coding sequence is TGTGCCAGCAGCCCAGGACTAGCGGGAGGGCCAGGAGATACGCAGTATTTT. Protein: CASSPGLAGGPGDTQYF. The chain employs TRBV7-3 and TRBJ2-3, with 15 positions matching TRBD2. The CDR3 is 17 residues long. Germline V gene sequence: CDR1 SGHTA, CDR2 FQGTGA. J was trimmed by 5 bases and V by 5 bases; bases with no gene match: 8.

The table lists this clone with a count of one. This chain joins TRBV6-5 and TRBJ2-4, with D unclear. With 7 bases removed from V and 0 bases from J, the gap between germline ends came to 7 bases. There are 13 residues in the CDR3. CDR1 is MNHEY, CDR2 SVGAGI, per germline. CDR3 protein: CASNPLAKNIQYF. The CDR3 coding sequence is TGTGCCAGCAACCCCCTAGCCAAAAACATTCAGTACTTC.

V usage is TRBV7-6 and J usage is TRBJ2-1; TRBD2 matches at 11 bases. CDR3 length: 15 amino acids. The ends lost 1 base at V and 5 bases at J; junction bases unmatched: 1. In germline, CDR1 is SGHVS, CDR2 FNYEAQ. The CDR3 DNA is TGTGCCAGCAGCTTAGGACTAGCGGGGAACAATGAGCAGTTCTTC. Translating gives CASSLGLAGNNEQFF. The variable domain in full, completed from reference TRBV7-6 and TRBJ2-1, reads GAGVSQSPRYKVTKRGQDVALRCDPISGHVSLYWYRQALGQGPEFLTYFNYEAQQDKSGLPNDRFSAERPEGSISTLTIQRTEQRDSAMYRCASSLGLAGNNEQFFGPGTRLTVL.

This clone has only a few counts. The V gene is TRBV30, the J gene TRBJ1-2, with 8 bases that match TRBD1. V dropped 2 bases and J dropped 8; count of bases not matched to a gene: 7. This CDR3 is built from 13 residues. The germline CDR1 and CDR2 sequences are GTSNPN and SVGIG (reference sequence). The CDR3 bases are TGTGCCTGGAGTCTAGACAGGGGAGGGGGCTACACCTTC. It encodes CAWSLDRGGGYTF.

This chain links TRBV9 with TRBJ1-1; D gene uncertain. The CDR3 runs to 15 residues. The V end lost 3 bases, the J end lost 0 bases, and 12 bases lay between the germline ends. From germline, CDR1 is SGDLS and CDR2 YYNGEE. The CDR3 spells CASSGQQKMNTEAFF. CDR3 DNA sequence: TGTGCCAGCAGCGGACAACAGAAAATGAACACTGAAGCTTTCTTT.

The CDR3 sequence: CASSFWGATNEKLFF. The CDR3 DNA reads TGTGCCAGCAGTTTTTGGGGGGCGACTAATGAAAAACTGTTTTTT. The chain links TRBV27 to TRBJ1-4, with a weak D call TRBD1 (6 bases). Deletions cut 3 bases from V and 2 bases from J, with 10 bases between. The germline V gene has CDR1 MNHEY and CDR2 SMNVEV (reference sequence). The CDR3 has 15 amino acids.

This clone was recorded once. This chain joins TRBV19 and TRBJ1-2; the match to TRBD1 covers 7 bases. CDR3 length equals 14 residues. CDR1 and CDR2 (germline): LNHDA, SQIVND (reference sequence). V lost 5 bases and J lost 0; bases outside the gene matches: 3. CDR3 in amino acids: CASSVGTANYGYTF. CDR3 sequence (DNA): TGTGCCAGTAGTGTCGGGACAGCTAACTATGGCTACACCTTC.

The gene calls are TRBV7-2 and TRBJ2-5, with 11 bases that match TRBD1. V trimming: 4 bases; J trimming: 4 bases; junction bases outside the gene matches: 5. Germline V gene sequence: CDR1 SGHTA, CDR2 FQGNSA. There are 15 residues in the CDR3. The CDR3 nucleotides read TGTGCCAGCAGCTCCATAGGACAGGGGGCAGAGACCCAGTACTTC. Protein: CASSSIGQGAETQYF.

The rearrangement joins TRBV5-1 to TRBJ1-1, with D perhaps TRBD1 (5 bases). Trimming removed 4 bases at V and 0 bases at J, with 7 bases between. CDR3 size: 13 residues. Germline loops: CDR1 SGHRS, CDR2 YFSETQ. CDR3 sequence (DNA): TGCGCCAGCAGCACAGGTATGAACACTGAAGCTTTCTTT. Protein sequence: CASSTGMNTEAFF.

The V call is TRBV18, the J call TRBJ2-7, with 9 bases identical to TRBD1. The germline V gene encodes CDR1 KGHSH and CDR2 LQKENI. V trimming: 6 bases; J trimming: 0 bases; junction bases outside the gene matches: 6. The CDR3 is 15 amino acids. Written as DNA, the CDR3 is TGTGCCAGCTCGCCAGGGGACAGGGCCTCCTACGAGCAGTACTTC. Protein product: CASSPGDRASYEQYF. Full variable domain (outside the CDR3, taken from reference TRBV18 and TRBJ2-7): NAGVMQNPRHLVRRRGQEARLRCSPMKGHSHVYWYRQLPEEGLKFMVYLQKENIIDESGMPKERFSAEFPKEGPSILRIQQVVRGDSAAYFCASSPGDRASYEQYFGPGTRLTVT.

The chain has TRBV7-2 and TRBJ2-3; D could derive from TRBD1 or TRBD2 (5 bases each). The V and J ends lost 0 bases and 2 bases respectively, with 6 bases between them. Germline V CDR1 and CDR2: SGHTA, FQGNSA. CDR3 size: 14 residues. The CDR3 reads CASSLAGPTDTQYF. The CDR3 nucleotides are TGTGCCAGCAGCTTAGCGGGACCCACAGATACGCAGTATTTT.

V and J are TRBV6-4 and TRBJ1-2; no definite D call. V dropped 1 base and J dropped 8 bases, with 20 bases sitting between them. From germline, CDR1 is MRHNA and CDR2 SNTAGT. The CDR3 has 16 amino acids. CDR3 in amino acids: CASSDYPPPESRGYTF. Written as DNA, the CDR3 is TGTGCCAGCAGTGACTACCCCCCTCCTGAATCCCGGGGCTACACCTTC.